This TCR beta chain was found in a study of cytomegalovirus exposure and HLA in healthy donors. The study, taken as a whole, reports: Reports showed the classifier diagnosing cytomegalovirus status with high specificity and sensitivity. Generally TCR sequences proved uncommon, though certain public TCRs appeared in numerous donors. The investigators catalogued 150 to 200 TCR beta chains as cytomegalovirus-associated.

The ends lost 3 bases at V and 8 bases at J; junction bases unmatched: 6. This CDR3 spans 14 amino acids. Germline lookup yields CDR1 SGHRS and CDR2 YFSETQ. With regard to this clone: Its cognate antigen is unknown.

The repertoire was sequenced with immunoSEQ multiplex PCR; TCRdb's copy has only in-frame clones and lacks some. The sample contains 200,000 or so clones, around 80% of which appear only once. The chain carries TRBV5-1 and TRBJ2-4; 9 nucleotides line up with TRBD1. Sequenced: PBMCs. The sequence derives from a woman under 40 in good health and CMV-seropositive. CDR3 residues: CASSSDRGVDIQYF. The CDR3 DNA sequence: TGCGCCAGCAGCTCGGACAGGGGAGTGGACATTCAGTACTTC.